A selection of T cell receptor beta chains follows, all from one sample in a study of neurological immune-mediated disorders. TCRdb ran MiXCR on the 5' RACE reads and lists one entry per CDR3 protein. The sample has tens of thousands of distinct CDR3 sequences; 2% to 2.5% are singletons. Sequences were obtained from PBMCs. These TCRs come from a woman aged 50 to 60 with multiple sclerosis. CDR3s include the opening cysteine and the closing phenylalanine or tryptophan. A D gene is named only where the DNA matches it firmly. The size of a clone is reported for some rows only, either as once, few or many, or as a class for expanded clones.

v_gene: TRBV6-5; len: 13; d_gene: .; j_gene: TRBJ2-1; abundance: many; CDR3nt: TGTGCCAGCAGTCCCTCTCCGGGCGTCCTGCAGTTCTTC; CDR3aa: CASSPSPGVLQFF
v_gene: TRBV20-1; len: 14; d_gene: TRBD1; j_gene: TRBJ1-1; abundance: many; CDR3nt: TGCAGTGCTAGAGATCCAGGGGGCTCGGCTCAAGCTTTCTTT; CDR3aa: CSARDPGGSAQAFF
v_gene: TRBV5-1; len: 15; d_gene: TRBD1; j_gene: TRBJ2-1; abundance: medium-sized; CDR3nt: TGCGCCAGCAGCCTAGACAGGGGGTTCTACAATGAGCAGTTCTTC; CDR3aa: CASSLDRGFYNEQFF
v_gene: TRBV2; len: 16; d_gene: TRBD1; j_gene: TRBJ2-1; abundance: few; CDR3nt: TGTGCCAGCATCCTCAGGACAGGGGGGACCTACAATGAGCAGTTCTTC; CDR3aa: CASILRTGGTYNEQFF
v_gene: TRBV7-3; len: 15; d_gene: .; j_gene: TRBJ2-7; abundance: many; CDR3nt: TGTGCCAGCAGCTCCCACGGGGGCGCGTCCTACGAGCAGTACTTC; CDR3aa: CASSSHGGASYEQYF
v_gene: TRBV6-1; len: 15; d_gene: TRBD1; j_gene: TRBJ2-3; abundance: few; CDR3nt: TGTGCCAGCAGTGGGGGACAGGGCAGCACAGATACGCAGTATTTT; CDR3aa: CASSGGQGSTDTQYF
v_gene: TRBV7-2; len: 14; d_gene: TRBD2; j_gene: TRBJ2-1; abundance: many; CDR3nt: TGTGCCAGCAGCTCCCTAGCGGGAGGCGGCGAGCAGTTCTTC; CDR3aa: CASSSLAGGGEQFF
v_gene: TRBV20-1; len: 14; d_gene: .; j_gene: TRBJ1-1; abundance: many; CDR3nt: TGCAGTGCTAGTCAGGGTGGCCCTAACACTGAAGCTTTCTTT; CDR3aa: CSASQGGPNTEAFF
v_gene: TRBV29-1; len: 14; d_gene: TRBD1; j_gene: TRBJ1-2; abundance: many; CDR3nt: TGCAGCGTTGAAGTCGCCAGGGGGGACTATGGCTACACCTTC; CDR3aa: CSVEVARGDYGYTF
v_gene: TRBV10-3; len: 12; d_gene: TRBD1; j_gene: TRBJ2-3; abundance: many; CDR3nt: TGTGCCCTCGGGACAGGGACAGATACGCAGTATTTT; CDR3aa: CALGTGTDTQYF
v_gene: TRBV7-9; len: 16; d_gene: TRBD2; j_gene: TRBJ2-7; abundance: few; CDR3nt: TGTGCCAGCAGAAAAGGGCCTAGCGGAGATATCTACGAGCAGTACTTC; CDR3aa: CASRKGPSGDIYEQYF
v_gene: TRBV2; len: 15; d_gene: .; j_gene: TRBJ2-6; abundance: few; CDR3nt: TGTGCCAGCAGGAGGTACGACTCTGGGGCCAACGTCCTGACTTTC; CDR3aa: CASRRYDSGANVLTF
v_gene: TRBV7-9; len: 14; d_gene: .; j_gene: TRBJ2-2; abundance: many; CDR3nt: TGTGCCAGCAGCCTAGTGCGGAGCACCGGGGAGCTGTTTTTT; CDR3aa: CASSLVRSTGELFF
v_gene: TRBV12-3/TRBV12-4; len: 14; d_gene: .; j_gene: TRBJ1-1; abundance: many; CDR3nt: TGTGCCAGCAGTTTAGCGCCTGGGGGCACTGAAGCTTTCTTT; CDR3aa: CASSLAPGGTEAFF
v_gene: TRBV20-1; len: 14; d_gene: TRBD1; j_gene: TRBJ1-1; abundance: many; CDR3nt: TGCAGTGCTAGAGGGACAGGGGGCCTGGGGGAAGCTTTCTTT; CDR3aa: CSARGTGGLGEAFF
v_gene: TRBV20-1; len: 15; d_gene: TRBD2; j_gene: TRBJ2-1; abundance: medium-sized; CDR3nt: TGCAGTGCTAGAGAGGGTAGCGGGGGGCGCAATGAGCAGTTCTTC; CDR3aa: CSAREGSGGRNEQFF
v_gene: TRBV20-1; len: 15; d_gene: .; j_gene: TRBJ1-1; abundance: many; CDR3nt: TGCAGTGCTAGAGATTTCAGAGGGGCGACTACTGAAGCTTTCTTT; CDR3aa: CSARDFRGATTEAFF
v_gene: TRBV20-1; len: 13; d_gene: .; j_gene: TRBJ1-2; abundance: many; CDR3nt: TGCAGTGCTAGTGACAGCAGAACGTATGGCTACACCTTC; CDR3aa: CSASDSRTYGYTF
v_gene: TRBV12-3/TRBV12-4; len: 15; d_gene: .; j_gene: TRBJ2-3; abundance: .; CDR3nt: TGTGCCAGCAGTTTAGAAGACAGGCTTTTGAATACGCAGTATTTT; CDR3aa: CASSLEDRLLNTQYF
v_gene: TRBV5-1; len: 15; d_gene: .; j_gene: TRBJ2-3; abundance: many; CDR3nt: TGCGCCAGCACCGAAGGAGGTGGCGGCACAGATACGCAGTATTTT; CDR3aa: CASTEGGGGTDTQYF
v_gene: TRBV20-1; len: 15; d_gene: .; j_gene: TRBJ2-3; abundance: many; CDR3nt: TGCAGTGCTTCCCCCCGGGCAGGGTTCACAGATACGCAGTATTTT; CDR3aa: CSASPRAGFTDTQYF
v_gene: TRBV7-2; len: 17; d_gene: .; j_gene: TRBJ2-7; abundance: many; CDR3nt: TGTGCCAGCAGCTTCCCTGTAGTCTTCCCATCCCCTTACGAGCAGTACTTC; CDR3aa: CASSFPVVFPSPYEQYF
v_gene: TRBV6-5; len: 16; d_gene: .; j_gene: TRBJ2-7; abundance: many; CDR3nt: TGTGCCAGCAGTGACTCGGGGCTCAGGAGCTCCTACGAGCAGTACTTC; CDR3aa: CASSDSGLRSSYEQYF
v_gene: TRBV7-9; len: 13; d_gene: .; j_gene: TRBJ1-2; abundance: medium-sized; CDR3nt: TGTGCCAGCAGTCCTGAAGTCTTCTATGGCTACACCTTC; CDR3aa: CASSPEVFYGYTF
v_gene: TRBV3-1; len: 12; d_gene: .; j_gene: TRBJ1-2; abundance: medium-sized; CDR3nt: TGTGCCAGCAGCCAAGTGGGGGATGGCTACACCTTC; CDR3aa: CASSQVGDGYTF
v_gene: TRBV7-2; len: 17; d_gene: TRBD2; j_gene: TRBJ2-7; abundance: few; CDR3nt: TGTGCCAGCAGCTTAGCTGGCGGGACCCGACTCGGGGGGGAGCAGTACTTC; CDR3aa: CASSLAGGTRLGGEQYF
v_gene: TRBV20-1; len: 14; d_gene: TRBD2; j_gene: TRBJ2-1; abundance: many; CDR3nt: TGCAGTGCTAATCGACTAGCGGGACCCTACGGGCAGTTCTTC; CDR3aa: CSANRLAGPYGQFF
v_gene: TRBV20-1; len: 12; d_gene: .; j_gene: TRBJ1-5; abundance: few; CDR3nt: TGCAGTGCTTTAGGGGTAGCGCAGCCCCAGAATTTT; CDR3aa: CSALGVAQPQNF
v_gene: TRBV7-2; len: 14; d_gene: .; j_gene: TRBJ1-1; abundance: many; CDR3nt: TGTGCCAGCAGCTTAGGGCCCTTGAACACTGAAGCTTTCTTT; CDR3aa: CASSLGPLNTEAFF
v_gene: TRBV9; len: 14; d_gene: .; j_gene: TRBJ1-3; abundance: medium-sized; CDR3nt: TGTGCCAGCAGCGGCGGGGACTCTGGAAACACCATATATTTT; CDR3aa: CASSGGDSGNTIYF
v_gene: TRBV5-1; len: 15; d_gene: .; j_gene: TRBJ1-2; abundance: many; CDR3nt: TGCGCCAGCAGCTTGTGGGAACAGGGTCCCTATGGCTACACCTTC; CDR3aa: CASSLWEQGPYGYTF
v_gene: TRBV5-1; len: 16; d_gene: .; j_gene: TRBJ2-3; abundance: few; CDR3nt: TGCGCCAGCAGCTTCCCCCTAGACGCTACCACAGATACGCAGTATTTT; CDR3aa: CASSFPLDATTDTQYF
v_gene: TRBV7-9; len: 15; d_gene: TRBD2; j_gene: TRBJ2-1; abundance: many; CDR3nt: TGTGCCAGCAACCCTGGACTAGCGGGGTCGGATGAGCAGTTCTTC; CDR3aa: CASNPGLAGSDEQFF
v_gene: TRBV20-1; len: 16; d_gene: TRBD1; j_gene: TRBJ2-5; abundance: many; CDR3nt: TGCAGTGCTAGAGATCCCCTGACAGGGGCAATAGAGACCCAGTACTTC; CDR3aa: CSARDPLTGAIETQYF
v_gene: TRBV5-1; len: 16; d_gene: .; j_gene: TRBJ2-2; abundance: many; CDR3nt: TGCGCCAGCAGTTGGTCTTTCGGGCAGAACACCGGGGAGCTGTTTTTT; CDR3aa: CASSWSFGQNTGELFF
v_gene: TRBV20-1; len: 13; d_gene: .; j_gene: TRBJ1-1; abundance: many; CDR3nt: TGCAGTGCTAGCGGCCAGGCGAACACTGAAGCTTTCTTT; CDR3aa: CSASGQANTEAFF
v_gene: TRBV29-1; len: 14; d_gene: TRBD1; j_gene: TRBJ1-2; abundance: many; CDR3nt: TGCAGCGTGGTAGGGACAGCTGCTAACTATGGCTACACCTTC; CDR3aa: CSVVGTAANYGYTF
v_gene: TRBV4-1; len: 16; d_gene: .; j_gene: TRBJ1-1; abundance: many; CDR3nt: TGCGCCAGCAGCCAAAGCACCAGGGGAAAGAACACTGAAGCTTTCTTT; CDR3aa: CASSQSTRGKNTEAFF
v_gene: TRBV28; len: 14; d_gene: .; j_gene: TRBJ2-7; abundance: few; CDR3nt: TGTGCCAGCAGTTTTAGGGCGGCAACCTACGAGCAGTACTTC; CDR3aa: CASSFRAATYEQYF
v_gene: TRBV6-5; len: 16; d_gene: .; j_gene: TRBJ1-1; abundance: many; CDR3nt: TGTGCCAGCAGTTACGGTTACAGGCGAATGAACACTGAAGCTTTCTTT; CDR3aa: CASSYGYRRMNTEAFF
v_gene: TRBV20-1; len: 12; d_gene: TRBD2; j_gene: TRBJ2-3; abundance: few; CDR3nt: TGCAGCGGACTAGCGGGGGAGGGTACGCAGTATTTT; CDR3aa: CSGLAGEGTQYF
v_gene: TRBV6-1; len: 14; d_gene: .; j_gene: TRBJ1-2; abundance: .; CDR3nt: TGTGCCAGCAGGGGGGGGCAGGGGTCATATGGCTACACCTTC; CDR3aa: CASRGGQGSYGYTF
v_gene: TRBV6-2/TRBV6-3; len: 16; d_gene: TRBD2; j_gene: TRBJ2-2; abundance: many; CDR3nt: TGTGCCAGCAGTTACTCCCCGGCTAGCGGGTTCCGGGAGCTGTTTTTT; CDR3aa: CASSYSPASGFRELFF
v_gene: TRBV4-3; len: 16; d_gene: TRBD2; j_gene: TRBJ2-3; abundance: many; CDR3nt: TGCGCCAGCAGCCAAGATCGACTAGCGGGAGGGGATACGCAGTATTTT; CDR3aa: CASSQDRLAGGDTQYF
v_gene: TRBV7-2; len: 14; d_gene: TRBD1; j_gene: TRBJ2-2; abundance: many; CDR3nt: TGTGCCAGCAGCCGACAGGGGGCCACCGGGGAGCTGTTTTTT; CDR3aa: CASSRQGATGELFF
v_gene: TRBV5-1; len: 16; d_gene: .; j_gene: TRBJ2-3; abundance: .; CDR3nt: TGCGCCAGCAGCTTGGGTGAGACAGTTCCCACAGATACGCGGTATTTT; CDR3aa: CASSLGETVPTDTRYF